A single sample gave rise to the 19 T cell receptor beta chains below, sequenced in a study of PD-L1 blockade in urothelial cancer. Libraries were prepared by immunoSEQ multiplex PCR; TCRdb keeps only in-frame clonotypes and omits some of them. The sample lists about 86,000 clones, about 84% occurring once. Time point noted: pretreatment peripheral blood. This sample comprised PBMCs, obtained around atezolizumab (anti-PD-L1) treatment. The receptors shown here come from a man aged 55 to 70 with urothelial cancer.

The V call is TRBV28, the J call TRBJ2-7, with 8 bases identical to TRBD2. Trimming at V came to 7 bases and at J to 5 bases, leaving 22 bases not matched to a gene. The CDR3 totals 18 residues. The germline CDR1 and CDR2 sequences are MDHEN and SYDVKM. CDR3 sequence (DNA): TGTGCCAGCACCCCGGGGAAGCGGGAGCTCTCTTCCCGCCACGAGCAGTACTTC. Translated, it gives CASTPGKRELSSRHEQYF.

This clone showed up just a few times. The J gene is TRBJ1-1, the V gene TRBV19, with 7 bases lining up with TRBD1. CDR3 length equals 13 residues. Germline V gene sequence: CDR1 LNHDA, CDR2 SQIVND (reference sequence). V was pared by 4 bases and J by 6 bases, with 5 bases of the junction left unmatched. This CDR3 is CASSRQGSPEAFF. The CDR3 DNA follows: TGTGCCAGTAGTAGACAGGGATCGCCTGAAGCTTTCTTT.

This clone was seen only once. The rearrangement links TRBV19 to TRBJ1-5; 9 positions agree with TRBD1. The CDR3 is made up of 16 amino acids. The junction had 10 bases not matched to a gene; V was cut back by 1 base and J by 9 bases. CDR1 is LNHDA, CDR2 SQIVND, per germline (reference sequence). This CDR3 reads CASSIVRRDRARPQHF. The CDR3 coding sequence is TGTGCCAGTAGTATAGTTAGGCGGGACAGGGCTCGGCCCCAGCATTTT.

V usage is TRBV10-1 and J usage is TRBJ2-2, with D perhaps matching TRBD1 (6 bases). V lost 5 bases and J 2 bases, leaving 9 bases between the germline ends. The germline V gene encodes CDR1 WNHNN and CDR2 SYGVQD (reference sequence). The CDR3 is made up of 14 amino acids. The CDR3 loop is CASSMTGNTGELFF. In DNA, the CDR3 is TGCGCCAGCAGTATGACAGGAAACACCGGGGAGCTGTTTTTT.

DNA of the CDR3: TGCGCCAGCAGCTCCTCAAATCGGACTAGCGGGCGATACTACGAGCAGTACTTC. Translating it yields CASSSSNRTSGRYYEQYF. This rearrangement joins TRBV5-1 to TRBJ2-7; 11 bases agree with TRBD2. The CDR3 is 18 amino acids. Germline lookup yields CDR1 SGHRS and CDR2 YFSETQ. Trimming cost V 3 bases and J 3 bases; bases outside gene matches: 14.

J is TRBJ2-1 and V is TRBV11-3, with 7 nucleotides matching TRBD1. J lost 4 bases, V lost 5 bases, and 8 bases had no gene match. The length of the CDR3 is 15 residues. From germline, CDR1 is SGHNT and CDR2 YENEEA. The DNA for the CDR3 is TGTGCCAGCAGCCCGGGACAGTGGGGTTACAATGAGCAGTTCTTC. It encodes CASSPGQWGYNEQFF.

The CDR3 sequence is CASSRGGASYNEQFF. The CDR3 coding sequence is TGTGCCAGCAGCCGGGGGGGAGCCTCCTACAATGAGCAGTTCTTC. The rearrangement links TRBV2 to TRBJ2-1, with 8 bases matching TRBD2. Germline CDR1 is SNHLY and CDR2 is FYNNEI. There are 15 residues in the CDR3. Trimming at V came to 6 bases and at J to 0 bases, leaving 4 bases not matched to a gene.

CDR3 in amino acids: CSIQGSYEQYF. The CDR3 DNA follows: TGCAGCATACAGGGGTCCTACGAGCAGTACTTC. V gene TRBV20-1 combines with J gene TRBJ2-7; 7 bases map to TRBD1. Looked up from germline, CDR1 is DFQATT and CDR2 is SNEGSKA (reference sequence). This CDR3 region has 11 residues.

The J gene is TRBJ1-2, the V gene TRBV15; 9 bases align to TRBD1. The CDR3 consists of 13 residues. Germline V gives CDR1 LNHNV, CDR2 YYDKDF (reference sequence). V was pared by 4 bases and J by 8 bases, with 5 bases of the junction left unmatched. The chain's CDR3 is CATSKDRGPGYTF. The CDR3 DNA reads TGTGCCACCAGCAAGGACAGGGGCCCGGGCTACACCTTC. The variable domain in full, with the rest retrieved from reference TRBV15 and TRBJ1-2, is DAMVIQNPRYQVTQFGKPVTLSCSQTLNHNVMYWYQQKSSQAPKLLFHYYDKDFNNEADTPDNFQSRRPNTSFCFLDIRSPGLGDTAMYLCATSKDRGPGYTFGSGTRLTVV.

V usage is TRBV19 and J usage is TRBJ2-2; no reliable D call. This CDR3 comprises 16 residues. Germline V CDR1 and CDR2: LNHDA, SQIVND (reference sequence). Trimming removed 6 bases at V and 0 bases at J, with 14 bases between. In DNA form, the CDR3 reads TGTGCCAGTAGGGCCCAGATCCTGGCGAACACCGGGGAGCTGTTTTTT. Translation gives CASRAQILANTGELFF.

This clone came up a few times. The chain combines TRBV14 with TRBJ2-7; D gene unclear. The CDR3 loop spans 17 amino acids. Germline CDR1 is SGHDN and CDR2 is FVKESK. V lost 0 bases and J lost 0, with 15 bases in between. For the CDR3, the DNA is TGTGCCAGCAGCCAAGATCTCTCCCCAGGATACTCCTACGAGCAGTACTTC. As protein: CASSQDLSPGYSYEQYF. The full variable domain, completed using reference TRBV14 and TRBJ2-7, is EAGVTQFPSHSVIEKGQTVTLRCDPISGHDNLYWYRRVMGKEIKFLLHFVKESKQDESGMPNNRFLAERTGGTYSTLKVQPAELEDSGVYFCASSQDLSPGYSYEQYFGPGTRLTVT.

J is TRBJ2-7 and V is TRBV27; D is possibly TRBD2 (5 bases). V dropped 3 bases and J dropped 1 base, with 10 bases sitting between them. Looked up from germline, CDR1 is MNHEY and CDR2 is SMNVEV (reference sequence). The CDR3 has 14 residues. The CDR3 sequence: CASSLRVPSYEQYF. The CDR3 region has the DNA TGTGCCAGCAGTTTGAGGGTTCCGTCCTACGAGCAGTACTTC.

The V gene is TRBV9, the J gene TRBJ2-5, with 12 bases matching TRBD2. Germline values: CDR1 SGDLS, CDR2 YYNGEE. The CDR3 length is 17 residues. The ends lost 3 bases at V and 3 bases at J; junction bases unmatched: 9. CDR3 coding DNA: TGTGCCAGCAGCGGAATCACGGGACTAGCGGGCAAAGAGACCCAGTACTTC. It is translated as CASSGITGLAGKETQYF.

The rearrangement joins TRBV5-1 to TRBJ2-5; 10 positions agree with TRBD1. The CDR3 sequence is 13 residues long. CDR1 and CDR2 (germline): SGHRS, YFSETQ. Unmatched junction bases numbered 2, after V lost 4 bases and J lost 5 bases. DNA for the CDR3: TGCGCCAGCAGCAGGGGACAGGGGGAGACCCAGTACTTC. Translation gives CASSRGQGETQYF.

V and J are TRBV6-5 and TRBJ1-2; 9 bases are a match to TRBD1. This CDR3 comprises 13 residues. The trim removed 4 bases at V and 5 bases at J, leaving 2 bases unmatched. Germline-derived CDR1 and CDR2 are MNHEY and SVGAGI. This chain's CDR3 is CASSWTGEYGYTF. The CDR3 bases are TGTGCCAGCAGTTGGACAGGGGAGTATGGCTACACCTTC.

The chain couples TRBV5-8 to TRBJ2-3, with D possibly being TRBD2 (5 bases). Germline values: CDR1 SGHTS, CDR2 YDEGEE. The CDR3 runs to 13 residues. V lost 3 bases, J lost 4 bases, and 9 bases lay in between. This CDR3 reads CASSWRTADTQYF. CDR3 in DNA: TGTGCCAGCAGCTGGCGGACTGCAGATACGCAGTATTTT.

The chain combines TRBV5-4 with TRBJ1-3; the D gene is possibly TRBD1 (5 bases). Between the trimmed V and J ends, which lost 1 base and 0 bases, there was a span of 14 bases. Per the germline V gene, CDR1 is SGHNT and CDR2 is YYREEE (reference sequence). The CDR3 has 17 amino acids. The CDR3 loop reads CASSLRGRGSSGNTIYF. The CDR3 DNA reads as TGTGCCAGCAGCTTGCGAGGCCGGGGGAGCTCTGGAAACACCATATATTTT.

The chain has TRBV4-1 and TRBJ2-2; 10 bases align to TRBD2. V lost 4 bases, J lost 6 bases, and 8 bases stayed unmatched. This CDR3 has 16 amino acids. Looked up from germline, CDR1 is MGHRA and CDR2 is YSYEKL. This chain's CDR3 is CASSPLVGTSAGELFF. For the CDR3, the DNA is TGCGCCAGCAGCCCCTTAGTTGGGACTAGCGCCGGGGAGCTGTTTTTT.

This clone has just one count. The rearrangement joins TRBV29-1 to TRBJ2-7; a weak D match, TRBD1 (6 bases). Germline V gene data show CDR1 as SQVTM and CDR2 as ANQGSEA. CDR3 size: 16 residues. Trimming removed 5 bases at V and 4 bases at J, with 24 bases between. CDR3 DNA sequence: TGCAGCGTTTGGGGCGAAGACACAGGGTTCGTATACGAGCAGTACTTC. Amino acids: CSVWGEDTGFVYEQYF.